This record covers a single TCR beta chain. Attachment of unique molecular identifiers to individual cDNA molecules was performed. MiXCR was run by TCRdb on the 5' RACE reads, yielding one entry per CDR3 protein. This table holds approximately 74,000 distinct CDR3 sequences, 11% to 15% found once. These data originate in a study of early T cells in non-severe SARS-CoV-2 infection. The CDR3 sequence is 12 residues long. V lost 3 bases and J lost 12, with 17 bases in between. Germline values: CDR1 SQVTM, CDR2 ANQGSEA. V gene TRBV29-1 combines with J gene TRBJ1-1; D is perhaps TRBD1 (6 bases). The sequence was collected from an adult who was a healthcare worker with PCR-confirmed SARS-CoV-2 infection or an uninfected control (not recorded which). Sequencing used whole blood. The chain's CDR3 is CSVDNTGTASFF. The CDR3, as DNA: TGCAGCGTTGATAATACAGGGACGGCATCTTTCTTT.